These T cell receptor beta chains were read from a single sample in a study of OX40 agonist ivuxolimab in advanced cancers. The table came from immunoSEQ multiplex PCR; TCRdb's copy has only in-frame clones and leaves some out. The sample has about 17,000 clones, over 75% seen once. The starting material was CD4+ or CD8+ T cells sorted from blood, obtained in a trial of the OX40 agonist ivuxolimab. The receptors were gathered from an adult with an advanced solid tumor such as melanoma, head and neck, liver or kidney cancer. CDR3s include the opening cysteine and the closing phenylalanine or tryptophan. D genes are given only for firm matches. A clone size is listed for some rows: how often the clone was seen (once, few, many), or a class if it is expanded.

clone_size: .
v_call: TRBV11-2
d_call: .
j_call: TRBJ2-3
cdr3_aa: CASSPGAFSTDTQYF
cdr3_nt: TGTGCCAGCAGCCCGGGGGCCTTTAGCACAGATACGCAGTATTTT

clone_size: .
v_call: TRBV9
d_call: TRBD2
j_call: TRBJ2-7
cdr3_aa: CASSVSGGASEEQYF
cdr3_nt: TGTGCCAGCAGCGTTAGCGGGGGGGCCTCGGAGGAGCAGTACTTC

clone_size: .
v_call: TRBV7-3
d_call: .
j_call: TRBJ2-3
cdr3_aa: CASSASGTRTDTQYF
cdr3_nt: TGTGCCAGCAGCGCGTCCGGGACCCGAACAGATACGCAGTATTTT

clone_size: once
v_call: TRBV5-1
d_call: .
j_call: TRBJ1-1
cdr3_aa: CASSLSGFSEAFF
cdr3_nt: TGCGCCAGCAGCTTGTCAGGATTCTCTGAAGCTTTCTTT

clone_size: once
v_call: TRBV29-1
d_call: .
j_call: TRBJ2-7
cdr3_aa: CSVEAQPSEQYF
cdr3_nt: TGCAGCGTTGAAGCCCAACCTTCCGAGCAGTACTTC

clone_size: .
v_call: TRBV6-5
d_call: TRBD2
j_call: TRBJ2-3
cdr3_aa: CASSYSGSGGDTQYF
cdr3_nt: TGTGCCAGCAGTTACTCGGGTAGCGGGGGTGATACGCAGTATTTT

clone_size: .
v_call: TRBV28
d_call: .
j_call: TRBJ1-1
cdr3_aa: CAAGRTNTEAFF
cdr3_nt: TGTGCCGCGGGACGTACGAACACTGAAGCTTTCTTT

clone_size: .
v_call: TRBV29-1
d_call: .
j_call: TRBJ2-7
cdr3_aa: CSVEDRETYEQYF
cdr3_nt: TGCAGCGTTGAAGATAGGGAGACCTACGAGCAGTACTTC

clone_size: .
v_call: TRBV27
d_call: TRBD1
j_call: TRBJ2-7
cdr3_aa: CASSWGTGTEQYF
cdr3_nt: TGTGCCAGCAGTTGGGGGACAGGGACCGAGCAGTACTTC

clone_size: .
v_call: TRBV5-7
d_call: .
j_call: TRBJ2-5
cdr3_aa: CASSLAGGQYQETQYF
cdr3_nt: TGTGCCAGCAGCTTGGCGGGGGGCCAGTACCAAGAGACCCAGTACTTC